The text below deals with one T cell receptor (beta chain). The authors' processing: Amplification of reference gene primers was used by the study to estimate nucleated cell counts. Sequenced by immunoSEQ multiplex PCR; TCRdb stores in-frame clones only, minus some. Clone size and V and J calls were adopted from that table, with D and trimming inferred from the DNA. The sample lists around 65,000 clones; around 86% were seen once. The sample is drawn from a study of blood T cell repertoires in COVID-19. Study details: Collection of acute and convalescent COVID-19 samples took place in the United States, Italy and Spain. PBMCs, B-cell-depleted T cells, or T cells provided the cDNA or gDNA that made up the material.

Per the germline V gene, CDR1 is SGHTA and CDR2 is FQGNSA. V shed 4 bases, J shed 8 bases, and the junction held 8 bases outside the gene matches. The CDR3 is made up of 15 amino acids. The sequenced sample consisted of peripheral blood. This sequence joins TRBV7-2 and TRBJ2-3, with 11 bases identical to TRBD2. This TCR was recovered from a human donor in a cohort sampled during active COVID-19. CDR3 residues: CASSSIAGGEGTQYF. In nucleotides, the CDR3 is TGTGCCAGCAGCTCCATAGCGGGAGGGGAGGGTACGCAGTATTTT.